The 10 T cell receptor beta chains listed next were all sequenced from one sample in a study of fetal regulatory T cell absence and autoimmunity. Clones were sequenced by immunoSEQ multiplex PCR, and TCRdb holds only the in-frame ones, with some missing. The table records approximately 46,000 clones, about 86% of them present only once. The specimen was cord blood. All receptors come from a newborn boy with IPEX syndrome.

V is TRBV7-2 and J is TRBJ2-7; the D is unclear. Germline-derived CDR1 and CDR2 are SGHTA and FQGNSA. V lost 4 bases to trimming and J lost 1 base, with 8 bases between them. This CDR3 has 13 amino acids. CDR3 sequence (DNA): TGTGCCAGCAGCTCAGACAAGTCCTACGAGCAGTACTTC. Its translation is CASSSDKSYEQYF. Drawing the rest from reference TRBV7-2 and TRBJ2-7, the complete variable domain is GAGVSQSPSNKVTEKGKDVELRCDPISGHTALYWYRQSLGQGLEFLIYFQGNSAPDKSGLPSDRFSAERTGGSVSTLTIQRTQQEDSAVYLCASSSDKSYEQYFGPGTRLTVT.

J is TRBJ2-7 and V is TRBV7-9; 13 bases line up with TRBD2. This CDR3 is 16 amino acids long. The junction had 6 bases not matched to a gene; V was cut back by 5 bases and J by 2 bases. Germline values: CDR1 SEHNR, CDR2 FQNEAQ (reference sequence). The CDR3 loop is CASSIGTSGVTYEQYF. CDR3 nucleotide sequence: TGTGCCAGCAGCATAGGGACTAGCGGGGTAACCTACGAGCAGTACTTC. Combining the CDR3 with reference TRBV7-9 and TRBJ2-7 gives the whole variable domain DTGVSQNPRHKITKRGQNVTFRCDPISEHNRLYWYRQTLGQGPEFLTYFQNEAQLEKSRLLSDRFSAERPKGSFSTLEIQRTEQGDSAMYLCASSIGTSGVTYEQYFGPGTRLTVT.

The V gene is TRBV6-5, the J gene TRBJ1-1; D is uncertain. Germline V gene sequence: CDR1 MNHEY, CDR2 SVGAGI. V lost 0 bases and J 4 bases, leaving 6 bases between the germline ends. The CDR3 is 13 amino acids. The CDR3 DNA follows: TGTGCCAGCAGTTACTCAGGGCCCACTGAAGCTTTCTTT. It codes for CASSYSGPTEAFF.

CDR3 coding DNA: TGTGCCAGTAGTATAGGGGTTTCCGGGGAGCTGTTTTTT. Its protein is CASSIGVSGELFF. V gene TRBV19 combines with J gene TRBJ2-2; the D is unclear. Germline V gene data show CDR1 as LNHDA and CDR2 as SQIVND (reference sequence). This CDR3 contains 13 residues. V lost 1 base to trimming and J lost 6 bases, with 6 bases between them.

This clone was recorded a few times. This chain uses TRBV7-9 with TRBJ1-2; D gene ambiguous. This CDR3 has 12 residues. Germline CDR1 is SEHNR and CDR2 is FQNEAQ (reference sequence). Trimming removed 7 bases at V and 3 bases at J, with 9 bases between. This CDR3 is CASTPQYYGYTF. For the CDR3, the DNA is TGTGCCAGCACCCCGCAGTACTATGGCTACACCTTC.

The rearrangement links TRBV15 to TRBJ2-3; 7 bases align to TRBD2. The germline V gene has CDR1 LNHNV and CDR2 YYDKDF (reference sequence). Trimming took 3 bases from V and 2 from J; bases not matched to a gene: 8. This CDR3 has 16 residues. DNA of the CDR3: TGTGCCACCAGCAGTCACCGCGGGGGATTCACAGATACGCAGTATTTT. It is translated as CATSSHRGGFTDTQYF.

The J gene is TRBJ1-1, the V gene TRBV18; TRBD1 matches 8 bases. Trimming removed 1 base from V and 5 bases from J; junction bases left unmatched: 9. The CDR3 sequence is 16 residues long. Germline V gene lookup returns CDR1 KGHSH and CDR2 LQKENI. CDR3 amino acids: CASSPLLTGGRTEAFF. The CDR3 coding sequence is TGTGCCAGCTCACCACTTCTTACAGGGGGTAGGACTGAAGCTTTCTTT. Drawing the rest from reference TRBV18 and TRBJ1-1, the complete variable domain is NAGVMQNPRHLVRRRGQEARLRCSPMKGHSHVYWYRQLPEEGLKFMVYLQKENIIDESGMPKERFSAEFPKEGPSILRIQQVVRGDSAAYFCASSPLLTGGRTEAFFGQGTRLTVV.

This chain connects TRBV30 to TRBJ1-1; a weak D match, TRBD1 (5 bases). This CDR3 contains 13 residues. The V gene lost 3 bases and the J gene lost 7 bases, with 15 bases spanning the gap. Germline CDR1 and CDR2: GTSNPN and SVGIG (reference sequence). The CDR3 nucleotides read TGTGCCTGGAGACCCCCAGGGCGGAATGAAGCTTTCTTT. Translating it yields CAWRPPGRNEAFF.

The rearrangement joins TRBV7-2 to TRBJ2-7; 10 bases match TRBD1. CDR1 and CDR2 (germline): SGHTA, FQGNSA. Trimming cost V 5 bases and J 4 bases; bases outside gene matches: 5. The CDR3 runs to 14 residues. CDR3 sequence (DNA): TGTGCCAGCAGCGCGGACAGGGGGAGTTACGAGCAGTACTTC. Translated, it gives CASSADRGSYEQYF.

The chain couples TRBV7-6 to TRBJ2-7, with D unclear. V was trimmed by 1 base and J by 0 bases, leaving 10 bases between them. The germline CDR1 and CDR2 sequences are SGHVS and FNYEAQ. The CDR3 length is 15 residues. The CDR3 coding sequence is TGTGCCAGCAGCTTAGAGGGTTGGGGCTCCTACGAGCAGTACTTC. Protein: CASSLEGWGSYEQYF.